The 31 T cell receptor beta chains presented below share a single source sample, sequenced in a study of CD8+CD57+ T cells in acquired aplastic anemia. Genomic DNA templated the TCR beta VDJ and CDR3 profiling. TCRdb itself ran the reads through MiXCR, one entry per CDR3 protein. The sample has 98,000 or so distinct CDR3 sequences; around 53% are singletons. Material for sequencing was sorted CD4+, CD8+, or CD8+CD57+ T cells (not recorded which) from PBMCs. These receptors originate from a human donor in good health, serving as a control.

V gene TRBV7-2 combines with J gene TRBJ2-1; TRBD2 matches 7 bases. Per the germline V gene, CDR1 is SGHTA and CDR2 is FQGNSA. V shed 5 bases, J shed 10 bases, and the junction held 2 bases outside the gene matches. The CDR3 contains 11 residues. The CDR3 nucleotides are TGTGCCAGCAGCGCGACTAGCGAGCAGTTCTTC. This gives the protein CASSATSEQFF.

On this clonotype itself: A junction boundary mismatches the germline segment, possibly from a read error. The chain employs TRBV19 and TRBJ2-3, with 9 bases lining up with TRBD1. Per germline, CDR1 LNHDA and CDR2 SQIVND (reference sequence). CDR3 size: 16 residues. The DNA for the CDR3 is TGTGCCAGTAGTTCGGACAGGGGTTTGCCCACAAATACGCAGTGTTTT. The encoded protein is CASSSDRGLPTNTQCF. The full variable domain, in which reference TRBV19 and TRBJ2-3 provide the parts outside the CDR3, is DGGITQSPKYLFRKEGQNVTLSCEQNLNHDAMYWYRQDPGQGLRLIYYSQIVNDFQKGDIAEGYSVSREKKESFPLTVTSAQKNPTAFYLCASSSDRGLPTNTQCFGPGTRLTVL.

The rearrangement links TRBV2 to TRBJ2-7, with no clear D. The V and J ends lost 1 base and 6 bases respectively, with 10 bases between them. Germline V gives CDR1 SNHLY, CDR2 FYNNEI. The CDR3 covers 13 residues. CDR3 sequence (DNA): TGTGCCAGCAGTGAAGAGCCGAGGACCGAGCAGTACTTC. It specifies CASSEEPRTEQYF.

V and J are TRBV20-1 and TRBJ2-5; perhaps TRBD2 as D (6 bases). The CDR3 extends over 13 amino acids. CDR1 and CDR2 from the germline V gene are DFQATT and SNEGSKA (reference sequence). The CDR3 reads CRVRDSRGETQYF. CDR3 DNA: TGCAGAGTTCGGGACTCCAGAGGAGAGACCCAGTACTTC.

The chain combines TRBV20-1 with TRBJ2-3; 9 positions match TRBD2. Per germline, CDR1 DFQATT and CDR2 SNEGSKA (reference sequence). J was trimmed by 0 bases and V by 7 bases; bases with no gene match: 5. The CDR3 is 14 residues long. The CDR3: CSVELAGSTDTQYF. Here the CDR3 DNA reads TGCAGTGTGGAACTAGCGGGTAGCACAGATACGCAGTATTTT.

This clonotype has at least ten counts. The chain couples TRBV10-3 to TRBJ1-1; D is possibly TRBD1 (6 bases). The CDR3 is made up of 17 amino acids. Germline V gene sequence: CDR1 ENHRY, CDR2 SYGVKD. V was pared by 1 base and J by 0 bases, with 15 bases between. Written as DNA, the CDR3 is TGTGCCATCAGTGAGTTTGAGGGGGGATCGGTGAACACTGAAGCTTTCTTT. Its protein product is CAISEFEGGSVNTEAFF.

This clonotype was recorded at least ten times. V gene TRBV25-1 combines with J gene TRBJ1-1, with TRBD1 matching over 8 bases. Germline loops: CDR1 MGHDK, CDR2 SYGVNS. The CDR3 spans 19 residues. V lost 7 bases, J lost 1 base, and 20 bases stayed unmatched. The CDR3 protein is CASNGQGGMRPRPNTEAFF. The CDR3 DNA reads TGTGCCAGCAATGGACAGGGAGGTATGAGGCCCCGGCCGAACACTGAAGCTTTCTTT.

The chain employs TRBV2 and TRBJ1-5; D is uncertain. The CDR3 runs 14 residues. Germline V lookup: CDR1 SNHLY, CDR2 FYNNEI. V was shortened by 3 bases and J by 3 bases, with 9 bases between the two germline ends. The CDR3 nucleotides are TGTGCCAGCAGTGATTCGGGGATCAATCAGCCCCAGCATTTT. This sequence encodes CASSDSGINQPQHF.

The chain links TRBV7-6 to TRBJ2-7; D call uncertain. With 1 base removed from V and 0 bases from J, the gap between germline ends came to 10 bases. The length of the CDR3 is 15 residues. The germline CDR1 and CDR2 sequences are SGHVS and FNYEAQ. CDR3 in DNA: TGTGCCAGCAGCTTAGATCCTTTAAGCTCCTACGAGCAGTACTTC. This codes for CASSLDPLSSYEQYF.

This rearrangement joins TRBV25-1 to TRBJ2-1; 11 positions match TRBD2. Germline V gene lookup returns CDR1 MGHDK and CDR2 SYGVNS. This CDR3 is built from 17 residues. The J segment lost 6 bases and the V segment lost 6 bases, leaving 13 bases of the junction unmatched. CDR3 coding DNA: TGTGCCAGCAGCTTAAGGCGTTATAGCGGGGGGGCCAATGAGCAGTTCTTC. Protein: CASSLRRYSGGANEQFF.

J is TRBJ2-2 and V is TRBV19; 12 bases match TRBD2. The CDR3 loop spans 15 amino acids. The J segment lost 5 bases and the V segment lost 5 bases, leaving 3 bases of the junction unmatched. Germline CDR1 and CDR2: LNHDA and SQIVND (reference sequence). The CDR3, as DNA: TGTGCCAGTAGTCGACTAGCGGGAGCTACCGGGGAGCTGTTTTTT. Translation gives CASSRLAGATGELFF.

The rearrangement links TRBV20-1 to TRBJ2-7; maybe TRBD1 (6 bases). V was cut by 2 bases and J by 5 bases, with 13 bases left in between. Germline V gene lookup returns CDR1 DFQATT and CDR2 SNEGSKA (reference sequence). The CDR3 spans 13 residues. The CDR3 protein is CSARPTGLHEQYF. The CDR3 nucleotides read TGCAGTGCTAGACCCACAGGGCTCCACGAGCAGTACTTC.

The rearrangement uses TRBV10-3 and TRBJ2-1, with D hard to call. The germline V gene has CDR1 ENHRY and CDR2 SYGVKD. Trimming took 7 bases from V and 5 from J, leaving 6 bases between them. CDR3 size: 11 residues. CDR3 DNA sequence: TGTGCCATCAAGGGCGACAATGAGCAGTTCTTC. This sequence encodes CAIKGDNEQFF.

The J gene is TRBJ1-6, the V gene TRBV2; D is possibly TRBD1 (6 bases). Germline V gives CDR1 SNHLY, CDR2 FYNNEI. The CDR3 length is 18 residues. The V end was cut by 7 bases, the J end by 0 bases, with 19 bases between. In DNA form, the CDR3 reads TGTGCCAGCAAGGAGTTCGGGGGCCCGAGCTCCTATAATTCACCCCTCCACTTT. Its translation: CASKEFGGPSSYNSPLHF.

The chain joins TRBV19 to TRBJ2-7; D is unclear. Deletions cut 0 bases from V and 3 bases from J, with 9 bases between. CDR1 LNHDA and CDR2 SQIVND come from the germline V gene (reference sequence). This CDR3 contains 14 residues. CDR3 bases: TGTGCCAGTAGTATAGATCGACGGAGCTACGAGCAGTACTTC. Encoded protein: CASSIDRRSYEQYF.

This clonotype was counted at least ten times. The V call is TRBV9, the J call TRBJ1-1, with 9 nucleotides matching TRBD1. V trimming: 4 bases; J trimming: 2 bases; junction bases outside the gene matches: 12. The CDR3 covers 17 residues. The germline V gene has CDR1 SGDLS and CDR2 YYNGEE. The CDR3 reads CASSTHRGPEGNTEAFF. CDR3 nucleotides: TGTGCCAGCAGCACTCACAGGGGGCCGGAGGGAAACACTGAAGCTTTCTTT.

V gene TRBV19 combines with J gene TRBJ2-7, with 8 bases that match TRBD1. V was clipped by 1 base and J by 3 bases; unmatched bases: 2. CDR1 and CDR2 from the germline V gene are LNHDA and SQIVND (reference sequence). The CDR3 loop spans 14 amino acids. DNA for the CDR3: TGTGCCAGTAGTATAGCTGACAGGGGCTACGAGCAGTACTTC. Amino acids: CASSIADRGYEQYF.

This clonotype showed up just once. The chain recombines TRBV10-2 with TRBJ2-1, with TRBD2 identical over 10 bases. The germline gives CDR1 WSHSY, CDR2 SAAADI. This CDR3 has 17 amino acids. J gave up 2 bases and V 5 bases, and 9 bases lay outside the gene matches. CDR3 in amino acids: CASSQLQAGGPYNEQFF. CDR3 nucleotides: TGCGCCAGCAGTCAGCTTCAAGCGGGAGGGCCCTACAATGAGCAGTTCTTC.

The V gene is TRBV25-1, the J gene TRBJ2-7; TRBD1 aligns across 9 bases. Germline V CDR1 and CDR2: MGHDK, SYGVNS. The CDR3 has 14 residues. After removal of 6 bases from V and 6 bases from J, the junction contained 9 bases not matched to a gene. In DNA, the CDR3 is TGTGCCAGCAGGGGCTGGGACAGGGCAAGCGAGCAGTACTTC. Its translation: CASRGWDRASEQYF.

The table lists this clonotype with many counts. This sequence joins TRBV6-2 or TRBV6-3 and TRBJ2-7; D perhaps matches TRBD1 (6 bases). The CDR3 is 13 residues long. Trimming took 4 bases from V and 2 from J, leaving 9 bases between them. Germline lookup yields CDR1 MNHEY and CDR2 SVGEGT. The CDR3 region has the DNA TGTGCCAGCAGTTCCTGGACAGCCTACGAGCAGTACTTC. Its protein is CASSSWTAYEQYF.

Details on this clonotype: One end of the junction is discordant with germline, which a read error may explain. The genes are TRBV2 and TRBJ1-2; 12 bases match TRBD1. The CDR3 covers 17 residues. Germline CDR1 reads SNHLY; CDR2 reads FYNNEI. CDR3 coding DNA: TGTGCCAGCAGTACCTCGCCGGGACAGGGGGCGACCTATGGCCACACCTTC. Its translation: CASSTSPGQGATYGHTF.

V gene TRBV29-1 combines with J gene TRBJ1-2, with D perhaps matching TRBD1 (6 bases). Per the germline V gene, CDR1 is SQVTM and CDR2 is ANQGSEA. This CDR3 is 13 amino acids long. V was trimmed by 4 bases and J by 5 bases, leaving 14 bases between them. CDR3 in DNA: TGCAGCGTTGGGACCACAGGGTTGTATGGCTACACCTTC. It yields the protein CSVGTTGLYGYTF.

This clonotype was observed a handful of times. This chain connects TRBV11-1 to TRBJ2-3, with D hard to call. The CDR3 totals 15 residues. Germline assignment: CDR1 SGHAT and CDR2 FQDESV (reference sequence). V shed 5 bases and J shed 1 base, with 13 bases lying between them. The CDR3 loop reads CASSPWPIGTDTQYF. The CDR3 DNA follows: TGTGCCAGCAGCCCCTGGCCAATAGGCACAGATACGCAGTATTTT. The whole variable domain, remainder taken from reference TRBV11-1 and TRBJ2-3, is EAEVAQSPRYKITEKSQAVAFWCDPISGHATLYWYRQILGQGPELLVQFQDESVVDDSQLPKDRFSAERLKGVDSTLKIQPAELGDSAMYLCASSPWPIGTDTQYFGPGTRLTVL.

Many counts were recorded for this clonotype. V usage is TRBV6-2 or TRBV6-3 and J usage is TRBJ2-1; TRBD2 is a possible D gene (6 bases). The V and J ends lost 7 bases and 14 bases respectively, with 18 bases between them. Germline V gene sequence: CDR1 MNHEY, CDR2 SVGEGT. This CDR3 is 12 amino acids long. Written as DNA, the CDR3 is TGTGCCAGCATTGGCCCGGGACTCCGAGAGTTCTTC. As protein: CASIGPGLREFF.

In the case of this clonotype: A read error is possible here, since a much larger clone lies one base away. This CDR3 reads CASSNVPGGVYGYTF. CDR3 bases: TGTGCCAGCAGTAACGTTCCAGGGGGCGTGTATGGCTACACCTTC. The chain combines TRBV25-1 with TRBJ1-2, with TRBD1 matching 8 bases. The CDR3 has 15 amino acids. The ends lost 5 bases at V and 5 bases at J; junction bases unmatched: 10. The germline V gene encodes CDR1 MGHDK and CDR2 SYGVNS.

For the CDR3, the DNA is TGTGCCAGCGCTACTCAGGGGGGTAATCAGCCCCAGCATTTT. Amino acids: CASATQGGNQPQHF. This chain connects TRBV19 to TRBJ1-5; the match to TRBD1 covers 7 bases. Germline V gene sequence: CDR1 LNHDA, CDR2 SQIVND (reference sequence). The CDR3 is 14 amino acids. V shed 9 bases, J shed 4 bases, and the junction held 9 bases outside the gene matches.

Only a few counts were recorded for this clonotype. CDR3 sequence (DNA): TGCGCCAGCAGCATCACTAGCGGGGGGGCCTCTGAGCAGTACTTC. Protein: CASSITSGGASEQYF. The chain couples TRBV5-1 to TRBJ2-7, with 13 positions matching TRBD2. CDR1 is SGHRS and CDR2 is YFSETQ in the germline V gene. Trimming removed 4 bases from V and 7 bases from J; junction bases left unmatched: 8. The CDR3 runs 15 residues.

This clonotype showed up just once. This chain links TRBV2 with TRBJ2-7; D may correspond to TRBD1 or TRBD2 (5 bases each). The ends were cut back, 7 bases at V and 3 bases at J, with 19 bases in the middle. CDR1 and CDR2 (germline): SNHLY, FYNNEI. This CDR3 comprises 15 residues. CDR3 in DNA: TGTGCCAGCATGAGGGGTAGAGGGATCGGCTACGAGCAGTACTTC. Protein sequence: CASMRGRGIGYEQYF.

This clonotype was seen just once. The chain recombines TRBV20-1 with TRBJ1-5; a weak D match, TRBD1 (5 bases). The V end lost 1 base, the J end lost 7 bases, and 11 bases lay between the germline ends. Germline CDR1 DFQATT, CDR2 SNEGSKA (reference sequence). This CDR3 has 13 residues. The CDR3 region is CSARAQVSQPQHF. As DNA, the CDR3 is TGCAGTGCTAGAGCACAGGTATCGCAGCCCCAGCATTTT.

In regard to this clonotype: Being one base from a much bigger clone, this may be a read error. CDR3 DNA sequence: TGTGCCAACAGCCCCGGACTAGCGGGAGGCAACGGGGAGCTGTTTTTT. Residues: CANSPGLAGGNGELFF. The V call is TRBV9, the J call TRBJ2-2; 14 bases match TRBD2. CDR1 SGDLS and CDR2 YYNGEE come from the germline V gene. There are 16 residues in the CDR3.

This clonotype has ten or more counts. The V and J genes are TRBV19 and TRBJ2-1; D uncertain. Trimming took off 4 bases at V and 10 bases at J, with 8 bases between the two ends. Germline V gene data show CDR1 as LNHDA and CDR2 as SQIVND (reference sequence). The CDR3 has 11 residues. CDR3 residues: CASSTDTEQFF. CDR3 nucleotide sequence: TGTGCCAGTAGTACTGACACAGAGCAGTTCTTC.